This T cell receptor beta chain was documented in a study of OX40 agonist ivuxolimab in advanced cancers. Study details: Ivuxolimab, which is an agonistic anti-OX40 (CD134) antibody, was administered to the patients. Study-wide points: CD4+ and CD8+ T cells in blood underwent clonal expansion by week 6 at 0.1 to 3.0 mg/kg. Expanded clones were, on average, more numerous among CD8+ T cells than CD4+.

This table comes from immunoSEQ multiplex PCR, and its TCRdb copy is limited to in-frame clones, with some not included. Among 77,000 or so clones listed, around 90% were seen once. In the case of this clone: The target antigen is unknown.

The germline V gene encodes CDR1 LNHDA and CDR2 SQIVND (reference sequence). This CDR3 comprises 14 residues. Trimming removed 3 bases at V and 0 bases at J, with 9 bases between. Specimen: CD4+ or CD8+ T cells sorted from blood, collected in a trial of the OX40 agonist ivuxolimab. The V gene is TRBV19, the J gene TRBJ2-7; no clear D. This receptor was obtained from an adult with an advanced solid tumor such as melanoma, head and neck, liver or kidney cancer. CDR3 sequence reads: CASSMAAISYEQYF. The CDR3 DNA follows: TGTGCCAGTAGTATGGCAGCCATCTCCTACGAGCAGTACTTC.